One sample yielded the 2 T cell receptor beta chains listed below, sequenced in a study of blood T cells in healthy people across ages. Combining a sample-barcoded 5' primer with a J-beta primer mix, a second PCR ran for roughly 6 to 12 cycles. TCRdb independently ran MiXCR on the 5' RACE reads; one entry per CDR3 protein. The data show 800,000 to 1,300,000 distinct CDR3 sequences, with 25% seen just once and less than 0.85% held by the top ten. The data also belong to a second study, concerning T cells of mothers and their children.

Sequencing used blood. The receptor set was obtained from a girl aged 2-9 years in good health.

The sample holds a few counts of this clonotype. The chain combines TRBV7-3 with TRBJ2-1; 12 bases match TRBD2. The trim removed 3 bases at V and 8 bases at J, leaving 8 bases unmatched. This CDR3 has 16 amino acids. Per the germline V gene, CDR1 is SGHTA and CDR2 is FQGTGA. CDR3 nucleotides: TGTGCCAGCAGCTTCCTAGCGGGAGGGCCTTGGGATGAGCAGTTCTTC. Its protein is CASSFLAGGPWDEQFF.

This chain's CDR3 is CASSQDQTSGGYNEQFF. Here the CDR3 DNA reads TGTGCCAGCAGCCAAGATCAGACTAGCGGGGGTTACAATGAGCAGTTCTTC. The chain is built from TRBV14 and TRBJ2-1; 12 nucleotides align to TRBD2. This CDR3 is built from 17 residues. The ends lost 0 bases at V and 4 bases at J; junction bases unmatched: 4. Germline V CDR1 and CDR2: SGHDN, FVKESK.